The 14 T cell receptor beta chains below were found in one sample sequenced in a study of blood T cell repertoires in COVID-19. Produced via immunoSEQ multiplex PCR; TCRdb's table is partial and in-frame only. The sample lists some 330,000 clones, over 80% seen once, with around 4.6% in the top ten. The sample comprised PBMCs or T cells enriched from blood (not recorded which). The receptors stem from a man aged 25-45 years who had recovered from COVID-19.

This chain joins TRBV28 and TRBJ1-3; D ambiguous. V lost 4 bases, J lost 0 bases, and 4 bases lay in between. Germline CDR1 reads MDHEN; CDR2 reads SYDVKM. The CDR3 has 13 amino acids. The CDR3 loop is CASSSSSGNTIYF. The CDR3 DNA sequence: TGTGCCAGCAGTTCGAGCTCTGGAAACACCATATATTTT.

CDR3: CAISESGGEETQYF. In DNA, the CDR3 is TGTGCCATCAGTGAGTCTGGTGGGGAGGAGACCCAGTACTTC. This chain joins TRBV10-3 and TRBJ2-5; a weak D match, TRBD2 (5 bases). V lost 0 bases and J lost 5, with 10 bases in between. Germline V gene lookup returns CDR1 ENHRY and CDR2 SYGVKD. The length of the CDR3 is 14 residues.

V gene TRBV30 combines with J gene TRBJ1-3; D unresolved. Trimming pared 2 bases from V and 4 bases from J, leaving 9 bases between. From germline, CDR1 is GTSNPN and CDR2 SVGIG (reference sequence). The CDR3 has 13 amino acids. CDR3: CAWSPEVGNTIYF. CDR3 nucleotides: TGTGCCTGGAGTCCTGAGGTAGGAAACACCATATATTTT.

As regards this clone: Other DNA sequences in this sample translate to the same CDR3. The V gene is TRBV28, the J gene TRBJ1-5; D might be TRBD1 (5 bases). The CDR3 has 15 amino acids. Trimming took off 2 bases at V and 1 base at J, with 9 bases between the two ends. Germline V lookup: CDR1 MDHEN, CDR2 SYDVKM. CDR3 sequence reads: CASSLAGGSNQPQHF. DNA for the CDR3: TGTGCCAGCAGTTTAGCGGGGGGGAGCAATCAGCCCCAGCATTTT.

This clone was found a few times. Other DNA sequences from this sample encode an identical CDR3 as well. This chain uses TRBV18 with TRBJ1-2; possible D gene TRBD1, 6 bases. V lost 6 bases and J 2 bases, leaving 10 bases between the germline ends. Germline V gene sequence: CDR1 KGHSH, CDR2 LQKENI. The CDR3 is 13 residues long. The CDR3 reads CASSPDRNYGYTF. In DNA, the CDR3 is TGTGCCAGCTCTCCGGACAGAAACTATGGCTACACCTTC.

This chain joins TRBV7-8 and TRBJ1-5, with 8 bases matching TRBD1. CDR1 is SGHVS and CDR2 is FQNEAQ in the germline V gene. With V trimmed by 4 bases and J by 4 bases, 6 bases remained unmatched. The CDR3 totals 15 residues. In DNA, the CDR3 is TGTGCCAGCAGCTGGCGGGACAGGATAAATCAGCCCCAGCATTTT. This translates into CASSWRDRINQPQHF.

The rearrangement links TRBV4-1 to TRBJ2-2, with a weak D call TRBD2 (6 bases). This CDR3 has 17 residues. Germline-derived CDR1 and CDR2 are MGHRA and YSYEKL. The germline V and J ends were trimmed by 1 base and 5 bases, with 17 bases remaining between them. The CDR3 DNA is TGCGCCAGCAGCCAAGGCCGGGACCCGGGGAGGACCGGGGAGCTGTTTTTT. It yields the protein CASSQGRDPGRTGELFF.

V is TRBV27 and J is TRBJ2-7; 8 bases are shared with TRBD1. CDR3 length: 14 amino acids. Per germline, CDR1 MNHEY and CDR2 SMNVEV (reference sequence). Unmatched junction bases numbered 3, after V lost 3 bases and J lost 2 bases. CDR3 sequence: CASSFGQGPYEQYF. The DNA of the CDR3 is TGTGCCAGCAGTTTCGGACAGGGTCCCTACGAGCAGTACTTC.

Written as DNA, the CDR3 is TGTGCCAGCAGCCGCCGGGACTACCAAGAGACCCAGTACTTC. Its translation: CASSRRDYQETQYF. V gene TRBV13 combines with J gene TRBJ2-5; TRBD2 might be the D (6 bases). CDR1 is PRHDT and CDR2 is FYEKMQ in the germline V gene (reference sequence). The V end was cut by 5 bases, the J end by 0 bases, with 10 bases between. CDR3 length: 14 residues. The full variable domain, its missing parts supplied by reference TRBV13 and TRBJ2-5, is AAGVIQSPRHLIKEKRETATLKCYPIPRHDTVYWYQQGPGQDPQFLISFYEKMQSDKGSIPDRFSAQQFSDYHSELNMSSLELGDSALYFCASSRRDYQETQYFGPGTRLLVL.

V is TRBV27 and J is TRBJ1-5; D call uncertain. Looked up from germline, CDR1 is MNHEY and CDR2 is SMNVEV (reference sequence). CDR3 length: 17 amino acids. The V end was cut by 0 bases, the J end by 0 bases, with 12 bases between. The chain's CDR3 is CASSLSGSGFSNQPQHF. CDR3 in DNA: TGTGCCAGCAGTTTATCCGGGTCTGGTTTTAGCAATCAGCCCCAGCATTTT.

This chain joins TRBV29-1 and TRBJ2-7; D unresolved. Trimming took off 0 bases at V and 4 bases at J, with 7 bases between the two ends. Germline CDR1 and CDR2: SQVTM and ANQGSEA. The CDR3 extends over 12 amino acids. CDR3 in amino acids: CSVEDPGYEQYF. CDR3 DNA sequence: TGCAGCGTTGAAGATCCCGGGTACGAGCAGTACTTC.

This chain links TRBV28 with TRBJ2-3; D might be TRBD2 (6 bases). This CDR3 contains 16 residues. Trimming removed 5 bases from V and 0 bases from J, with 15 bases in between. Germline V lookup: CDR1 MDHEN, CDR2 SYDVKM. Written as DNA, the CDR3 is TGTGCCAGCAGTCTCCGCGCGGGGAAAAGCACAGATACGCAGTATTTT. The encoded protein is CASSLRAGKSTDTQYF. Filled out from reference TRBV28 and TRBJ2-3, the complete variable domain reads DVKVTQSSRYLVKRTGEKVFLECVQDMDHENMFWYRQDPGLGLRLIYFSYDVKMKEKGDIPEGYSVSREKKERFSLILESASTNQTSMYLCASSLRAGKSTDTQYFGPGTRLTVL.

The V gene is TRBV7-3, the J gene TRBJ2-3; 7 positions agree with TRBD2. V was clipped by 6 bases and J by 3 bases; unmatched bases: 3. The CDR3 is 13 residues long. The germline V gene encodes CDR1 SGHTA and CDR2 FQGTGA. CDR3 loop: CASRKAGTDTQYF. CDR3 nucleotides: TGTGCCAGCAGGAAAGCGGGGACAGATACGCAGTATTTT.

CDR3 loop: CASSPWTSGTADTQYF. CDR3 bases: TGTGCCAGCAGTCCCTGGACTAGCGGGACTGCAGATACGCAGTATTTT. The V gene is TRBV2, the J gene TRBJ2-3; TRBD2 matches 12 bases. The CDR3 length is 16 residues. Germline CDR1 is SNHLY and CDR2 is FYNNEI. Germline trimming cut 5 bases from V and 4 bases from J; bases unmatched to any gene: 7. The full variable domain, with the rest looked up from reference TRBV2 and TRBJ2-3, is EPEVTQTPSHQVTQMGQEVILRCVPISNHLYFYWYRQILGQKVEFLVSFYNNEISEKSEIFDDQFSVERPDGSNFTLKIRSTKLEDSAMYFCASSPWTSGTADTQYFGPGTRLTVL.